These 5 T cell receptor beta chains came from one sample sequenced in a study of identifying expanded T cells in peripheral blood. TCRdb keeps only in-frame clones here, not all; method: immunoSEQ multiplex PCR. Of tens of thousands of clones listed, around 90% are singletons. Sample: blood. These receptors were taken from a person aged 18 to 70 in good health.

The chain links TRBV9 to TRBJ2-7; D might be TRBD1 or TRBD2, each matching 6 bases. V lost 3 bases, J lost 2 bases, and 15 bases lay in between. CDR1 and CDR2 from the germline V gene are SGDLS and YYNGEE. The CDR3 has 15 amino acids. CDR3 sequence reads: CASSEGGGRAYEQYF. CDR3 sequence (DNA): TGTGCCAGCAGCGAAGGGGGAGGAAGAGCCTACGAGCAGTACTTC. Full variable domain (missing parts from reference TRBV9 and TRBJ2-7): DSGVTQTPKHLITATGQRVTLRCSPRSGDLSVYWYQQSLDQGLQFLIQYYNGEERAKGNILERFSAQQFPDLHSELNLSSLELGDSALYFCASSEGGGRAYEQYFGPGTRLTVT.

The chain recombines TRBV11-3 with TRBJ2-2; tentative D call: TRBD2 (6 bases). The CDR3 covers 16 residues. Germline assignment: CDR1 SGHNT and CDR2 YENEEA. The V gene lost 4 bases and the J gene lost 1 base, with 13 bases spanning the gap. DNA for the CDR3: TGTGCCAGCAGCTCAACGGGACTCCTGAACACCGGGGAGCTGTTTTTT. Its protein is CASSSTGLLNTGELFF.

The rearrangement links TRBV14 to TRBJ1-2; TRBD1 is a possible D gene (5 bases). The CDR3 runs to 16 residues. Looked up from germline, CDR1 is SGHDN and CDR2 is FVKESK. Trimming cost V 0 bases and J 4 bases, with 15 bases left between them. The CDR3 here is CASSQEAKGLGYGYTF. For the CDR3, the DNA is TGTGCCAGCAGCCAAGAGGCCAAGGGGCTGGGCTATGGCTACACCTTC.

The chain joins TRBV7-8 to TRBJ2-3, with 8 bases lining up with TRBD2. The CDR3 sequence is 15 residues long. CDR1 is SGHVS, CDR2 FQNEAQ, per germline. V trimming: 5 bases; J trimming: 1 base; junction bases outside the gene matches: 5. CDR3 in amino acids: CASSLREGRTDTQYF. The CDR3 DNA reads TGTGCCAGCAGCCTTCGGGAGGGCCGCACAGATACGCAGTATTTT.

The chain recombines TRBV7-9 with TRBJ2-7, with D perhaps TRBD1 (6 bases). Germline CDR1 SEHNR, CDR2 FQNEAQ (reference sequence). The CDR3 extends over 14 amino acids. Deletions cut 1 base from V and 2 bases from J, with 9 bases between. CDR3 sequence (DNA): TGTGCCAGCAGCTTAGGGACAGCAGCCTACGAGCAGTACTTC. Protein: CASSLGTAAYEQYF.